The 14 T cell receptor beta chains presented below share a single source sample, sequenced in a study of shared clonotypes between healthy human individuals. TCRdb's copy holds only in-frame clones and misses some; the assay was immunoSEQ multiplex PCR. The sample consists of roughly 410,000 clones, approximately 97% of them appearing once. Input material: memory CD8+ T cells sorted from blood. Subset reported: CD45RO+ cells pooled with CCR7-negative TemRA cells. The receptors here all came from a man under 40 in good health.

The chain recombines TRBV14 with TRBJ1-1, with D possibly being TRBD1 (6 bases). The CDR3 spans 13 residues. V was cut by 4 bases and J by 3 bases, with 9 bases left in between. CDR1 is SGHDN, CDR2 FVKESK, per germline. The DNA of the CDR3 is TGTGCCAGCAGCCCCACAGGGTACACTGAAGCTTTCTTT. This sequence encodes CASSPTGYTEAFF.

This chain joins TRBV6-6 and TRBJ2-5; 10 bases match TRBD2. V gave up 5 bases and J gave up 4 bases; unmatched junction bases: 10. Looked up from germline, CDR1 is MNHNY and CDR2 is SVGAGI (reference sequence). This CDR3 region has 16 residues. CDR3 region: CASSQTRTSGTETQYF. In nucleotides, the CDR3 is TGTGCCAGCAGTCAGACCCGGACTAGCGGCACAGAGACCCAGTACTTC.

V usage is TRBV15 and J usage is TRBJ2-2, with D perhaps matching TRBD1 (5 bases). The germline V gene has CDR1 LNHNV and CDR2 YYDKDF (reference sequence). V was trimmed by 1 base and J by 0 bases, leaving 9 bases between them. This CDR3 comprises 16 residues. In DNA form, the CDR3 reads TGTGCCACCAGCAGAGGTCACAGGTCGAACACCGGGGAGCTGTTTTTT. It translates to CATSRGHRSNTGELFF.

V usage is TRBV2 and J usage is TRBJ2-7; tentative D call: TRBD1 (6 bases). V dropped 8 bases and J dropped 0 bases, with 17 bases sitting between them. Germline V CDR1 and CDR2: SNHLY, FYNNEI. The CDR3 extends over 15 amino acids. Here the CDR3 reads CASGPDSSLSYEQYF. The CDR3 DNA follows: TGTGCCAGCGGCCCGGACAGCTCTCTCTCCTACGAGCAGTACTTC.

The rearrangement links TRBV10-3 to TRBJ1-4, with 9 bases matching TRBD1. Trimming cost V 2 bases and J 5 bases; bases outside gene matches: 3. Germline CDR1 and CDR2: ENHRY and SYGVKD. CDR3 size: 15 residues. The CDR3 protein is CAISEADRGNEKLFF. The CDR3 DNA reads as TGTGCCATCAGTGAGGCCGACAGGGGGAATGAAAAACTGTTTTTT.

CDR3 in amino acids: CASSVGPRSLKRSLYEQYF. CDR3 nucleotides: TGTGCCAGCAGTGTTGGCCCTAGGTCGCTAAAAAGGAGCCTATACGAGCAGTACTTC. The genes are TRBV6-1 and TRBJ2-7; D gene uncertain. The CDR3 runs 19 residues. V lost 4 bases and J lost 4, with 29 bases in between. Germline assignment: CDR1 MNHNS and CDR2 SASEGT.

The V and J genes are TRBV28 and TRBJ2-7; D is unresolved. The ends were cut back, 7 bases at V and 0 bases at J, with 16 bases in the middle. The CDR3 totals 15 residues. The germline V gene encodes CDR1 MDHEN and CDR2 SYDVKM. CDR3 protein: CASTKTPASSYEQYF. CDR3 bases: TGTGCCAGCACTAAAACCCCAGCGAGCTCCTACGAGCAGTACTTC.

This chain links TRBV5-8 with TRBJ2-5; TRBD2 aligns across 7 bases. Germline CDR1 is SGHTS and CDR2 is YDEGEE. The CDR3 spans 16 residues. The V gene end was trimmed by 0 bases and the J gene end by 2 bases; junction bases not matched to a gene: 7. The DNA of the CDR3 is TGTGCCAGCAGCTTGGACGAGCTGGGGGGGCAAGAGACCCAGTACTTC. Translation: CASSLDELGGQETQYF. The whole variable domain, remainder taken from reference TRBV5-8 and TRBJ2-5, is EAGVTQSPTHLIKTRGQQATLRCSPISGHTSVYWYQQALGLGLQFLLWYDEGEERNRGNFPPRFSGRQFPNYSSELNVNALELEDSALYLCASSLDELGGQETQYFGPGTRLLVL.

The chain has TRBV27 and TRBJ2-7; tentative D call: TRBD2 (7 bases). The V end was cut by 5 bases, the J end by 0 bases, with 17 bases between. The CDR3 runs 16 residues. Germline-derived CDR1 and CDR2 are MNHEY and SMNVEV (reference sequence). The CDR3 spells CASSPRGAGSSYEQYF. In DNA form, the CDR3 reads TGTGCCAGCAGTCCCCGGGGGGCAGGCAGCTCCTACGAGCAGTACTTC.

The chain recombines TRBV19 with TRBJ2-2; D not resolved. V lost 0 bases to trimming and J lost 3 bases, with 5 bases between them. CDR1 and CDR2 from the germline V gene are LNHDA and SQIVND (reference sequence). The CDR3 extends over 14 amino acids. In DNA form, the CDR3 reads TGTGCCAGTAGTATAGACAGGCACACCGGGGAGCTGTTTTTT. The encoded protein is CASSIDRHTGELFF.

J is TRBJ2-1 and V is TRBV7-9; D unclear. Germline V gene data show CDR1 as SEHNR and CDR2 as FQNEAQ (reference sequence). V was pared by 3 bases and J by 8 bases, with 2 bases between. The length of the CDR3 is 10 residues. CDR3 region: CASSFDEQFF. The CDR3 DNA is TGTGCCAGCAGCTTTGATGAGCAGTTCTTC.

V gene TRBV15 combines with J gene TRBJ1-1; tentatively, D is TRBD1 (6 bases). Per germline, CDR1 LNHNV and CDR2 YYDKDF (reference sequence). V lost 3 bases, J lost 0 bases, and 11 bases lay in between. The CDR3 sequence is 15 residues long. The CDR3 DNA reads TGTGCCACCAGCAGGTTATCAGGGGTGAACACTGAAGCTTTCTTT. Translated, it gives CATSRLSGVNTEAFF. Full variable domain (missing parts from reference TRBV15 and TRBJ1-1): DAMVIQNPRYQVTQFGKPVTLSCSQTLNHNVMYWYQQKSSQAPKLLFHYYDKDFNNEADTPDNFQSRRPNTSFCFLDIRSPGLGDTAMYLCATSRLSGVNTEAFFGQGTRLTVV.

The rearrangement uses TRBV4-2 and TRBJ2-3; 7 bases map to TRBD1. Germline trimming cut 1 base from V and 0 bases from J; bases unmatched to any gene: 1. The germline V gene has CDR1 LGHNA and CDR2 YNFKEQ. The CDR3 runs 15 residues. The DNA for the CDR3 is TGTGCCAGCAGCCAAGTACAGGGGAGCACAGATACGCAGTATTTT. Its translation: CASSQVQGSTDTQYF.

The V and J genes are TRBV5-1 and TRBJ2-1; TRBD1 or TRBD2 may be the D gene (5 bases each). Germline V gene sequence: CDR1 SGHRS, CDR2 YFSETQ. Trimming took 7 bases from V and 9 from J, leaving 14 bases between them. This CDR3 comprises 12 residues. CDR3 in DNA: TGCGCCAGCCGGGAAGGGGCGAGTGAGCAGTTCTTC. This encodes CASREGASEQFF.